Included here is one T cell receptor beta chain sequence, with context. Sequenced by immunoSEQ multiplex PCR; TCRdb stores in-frame clones only, minus some. The table includes some 120,000 clones, 65% to 80% detected once. The data stem from a study of blood T cell repertoires in COVID-19. Turning to the study itself: In each case, the material was cDNA or gDNA derived from T cells, B-cell-depleted T cells, or PBMCs.

Germline V gene sequence: CDR1 SGDLS, CDR2 YYNGEE. Trimming took 4 bases from V and 2 from J; bases not matched to a gene: 2. There are 14 residues in the CDR3. The sample was peripheral blood. This sequence originates from a human donor with acute or convalescent COVID-19. The donor label of this sample is uncertain. This chain uses TRBV9 with TRBJ2-1, with TRBD2 matching 8 bases. The CDR3 region has the DNA TGTGCCAGCAGCCGCGGGGGGACCTACAATGAGCAGTTCTTC. This codes for CASSRGGTYNEQFF.